This T cell receptor beta chain was profiled in a study of T cells in Graves' hyperthyroidism and ophthalmopathy (dated by TCRdb to between 2017 and 2020). For the study in its entirety: Peripheral blood was collected at initial diagnosis, before any treatment. To identify distinguishing TCR V-J signatures, a discovery cohort of about 100 patients was used, comprising 40 to 45 with Graves' ophthalmopathy and roughly 60 with stable Graves' hyperthyroidism. An independent validation cohort of fewer than 20 hyperthyroidism patients and approximately 17 patients who later progressed to ophthalmopathy tested prospective prediction of ophthalmopathy. The approximately 98 discovery patients were randomly divided into training and test sets at a 7:3 ratio. Thyroid tissue and blood T-cell repertoires from more than five Graves' hyperthyroidism patients were also compared in the study. After sampling, hyperthyroidism patients received methimazole starting at 30 mg daily, and ophthalmopathy patients received high-dose intravenous methylprednisolone. The paper describes TCR Vbeta CDR3 sequencing of more than 120 peripheral blood samples, made up of about 41 ophthalmopathy patients, 70 to 75 hyperthyroidism patients and roughly 17 progressor patients.

The V end loses 4 bases and the J end loses 0 bases, and a stretch of 8 bases separates them. For CDR1 and CDR2, the germline V gene lists SGHDT and YYEEEE. There are 13 amino acids in the CDR3, from cysteine to phenylalanine inclusive. Just CDR3 DNA is preserved here, 39 bases in frame from base 1. Graves' hyperthyroidism was defined as stable when no progression to ophthalmopathy occurred over 18 months of follow-up. Hyperthyroidism patients were newly diagnosed, had a disease duration of under 2 months, and were aged 18 to 65 years. Exclusion was applied to patients with uncontrolled infections, other autoimmune diseases, pregnancy or lactation. Clinical symptoms, serum thyroxine and TRAb, thyroid ultrasound, and orbital computed tomography formed the basis for the diagnoses. PBMCs were isolated from about 9 ml of fresh peripheral blood by Ficoll-Paque density gradient centrifugation. Trizol reagent was used to extract total RNA, and RNA quality was then checked on an Agilent 2100 Bioanalyzer.

With respect to this clonotype: There is no known antigen for this receptor. Base qualities were left out, and no much larger clone turns up one base away.

The investigation overall reported the following: Ophthalmopathy was separated from stable hyperthyroidism by a 13 V-J signature model, with around 90% sensitivity and roughly 81% specificity obtained in cross-validation and 80%/75% obtained in testing. In validation, the model predicted progression to ophthalmopathy with around 71% sensitivity and less than 75% specificity, a median of roughly seven months before onset. Most expanded thyroid clonotypes (frequency above 0.001) were also found in blood, which suggests that blood repertoires may mirror thyroid immune responses. Sample size was not statistically predetermined, and blinding of investigators to group allocation was not performed.

TCR beta CDR3 regions were amplified from RNA transcripts. A first-round RT-PCR of the TCR CDR3 used the HTBI primer set with the Qiagen OneStep RT-PCR kit. Libraries were constructed in a second round of multiplex PCR, after which size selection and purification were carried out. The libraries were sequenced on an Illumina HiSeq2000 using paired-end 100 bp reads. In the original analysis: SOAPnuke was used to process the raw data, removing reads that contained adapters or uncalled bases, had a mean Phred below 15, or lacked an exact match to the constant primer or identifier. High-quality paired reads were merged with COPE v1.2.5, and unique nucleotide sequences were defined as clonotypes. Clonotypes were aligned to IMGT TRBV, TRBD and TRBJ reference segments using MiTCR v1.1. The analysis was restricted to V-J combinations with a frequency above 0.0001, which together covered 99.2% of the repertoires. A TCS score was defined as the ratio between F50 (clonal expansion) and ExV (chaos), using BLOSUM62-based TCRdist between CDR3 peptides within each V-J. Welch's t-statistics and random forest reduced around 510 V-J features to 10 to 15, which were used in a naive Bayes classifier (R e1071). TCRdb redid the processing of the public reads, applying fastp at Q25 and MiXCR, and retained in-frame beta chains. CDR3 protein sequences are deduplicated, and each keeps its most common genes and DNA. None of the V and J calls come from the authors' own analysis; TCRdb made them. This sample is represented by 380,000 or so distinct CDR3 sequences; approximately 15% of them were singletons. The ten largest clones add up to 20% to 25% of the sample.

This sequence was found in a woman between 25 and 40 years old with Graves' hyperthyroidism. The chain was built from TRBV5-6 and TRBJ2-7, and TRBD2 may be the D gene, going by 5 matching bases. The sequenced material came from blood. The DNA sequence reads TGTGCCAGCAGCCCGGACTTCTCCTACGAGCAGTACTTC. Translated, this gives CASSPDFSYEQYF.